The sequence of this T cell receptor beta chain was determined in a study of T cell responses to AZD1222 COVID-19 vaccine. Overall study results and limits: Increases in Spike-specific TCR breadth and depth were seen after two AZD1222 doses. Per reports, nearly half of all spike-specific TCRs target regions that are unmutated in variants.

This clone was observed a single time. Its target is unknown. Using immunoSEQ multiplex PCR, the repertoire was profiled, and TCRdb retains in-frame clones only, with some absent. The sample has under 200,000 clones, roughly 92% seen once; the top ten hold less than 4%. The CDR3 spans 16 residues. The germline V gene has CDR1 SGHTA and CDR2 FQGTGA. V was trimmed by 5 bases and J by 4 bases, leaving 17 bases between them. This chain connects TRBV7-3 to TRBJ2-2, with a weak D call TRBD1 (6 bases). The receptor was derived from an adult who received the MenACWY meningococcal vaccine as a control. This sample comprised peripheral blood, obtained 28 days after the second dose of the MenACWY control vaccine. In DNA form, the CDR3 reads TGTGCCAGCAGCCCCTTACAGGGATCGGGCACCGGGGAGCTGTTTTTT. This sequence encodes CASSPLQGSGTGELFF. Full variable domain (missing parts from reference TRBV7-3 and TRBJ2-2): GAGVSQTPSNKVTEKGKYVELRCDPISGHTALYWYRQSLGQGPEFLIYFQGTGAADDSGLPNDRFFAVRPEGSVSTLKIQRTERGDSAVYLCASSPLQGSGTGELFFGEGSRLTVL.